A single sample is the source of the 27 T cell receptor beta chains below, sequenced in a study of blood T cell repertoires in COVID-19. TCRdb's table, derived via immunoSEQ multiplex PCR, lists solely in-frame clones and lacks some. In the table there are about 110,000 clones, approximately 69% of which are singletons. Sequenced: peripheral blood. The source is an elderly man with acute or convalescent COVID-19.

CDR3 sequence (DNA): TGTGCCAGCGGTTTAGCGGGAGGGCCGCGGTTTTTT. Its translation: CASGLAGGPRFF. The V and J genes are TRBV24-1 and TRBJ2-2; 11 bases match TRBD2. The germline CDR1 and CDR2 sequences are KGHDR and SFDVKD. The CDR3 consists of 12 residues. Trimming at V came to 11 bases and at J to 16 bases, leaving 11 bases not matched to a gene.

The chain recombines TRBV7-2 with TRBJ1-5; D may be TRBD1 (5 bases). The CDR3 runs 13 residues. Looked up from germline, CDR1 is SGHTA and CDR2 is FQGNSA. Trimming removed 4 bases from V and 6 bases from J, with 10 bases in between. The CDR3 region has the DNA TGTGCCAGCAGCTCCCAGGGCGGTCAGCCCCAGCATTTT. Encoded protein: CASSSQGGQPQHF.

This clone was seen once. The gene calls are TRBV7-2 and TRBJ2-7; 8 nucleotides align to TRBD2. The germline gives CDR1 SGHTA, CDR2 FQGNSA. The length of the CDR3 is 15 residues. The V and J ends lost 3 bases and 3 bases, in that order; junction bases with no gene match: 7. The CDR3 reads CASSFQAGDLYEQYF. The CDR3, as DNA: TGTGCCAGCAGCTTCCAAGCGGGAGACCTCTACGAGCAGTACTTC.

This clone came up a few times. The rearrangement joins TRBV27 to TRBJ1-4; D perhaps matches TRBD1 (5 bases). Trimming cost V 6 bases and J 4 bases, with 12 bases left between them. CDR1 is MNHEY and CDR2 is SMNVEV in the germline V gene (reference sequence). This CDR3 has 14 amino acids. The CDR3 sequence is CASRDSSFNEKLFF. Written as DNA, the CDR3 is TGTGCCAGCAGAGACAGTTCCTTTAATGAAAAACTGTTTTTT. The variable domain in full, with the rest retrieved from reference TRBV27 and TRBJ1-4, is EAQVTQNPRYLITVTGKKLTVTCSQNMNHEYMSWYRQDPGLGLRQIYYSMNVEVTDKGDVPEGYKVSRKEKRNFPLILESPSPNQTSLYFCASRDSSFNEKLFFGSGTQLSVL.

This chain joins TRBV15 and TRBJ2-7; the match to TRBD2 covers 9 bases. The CDR3 runs 15 residues. The germline CDR1 and CDR2 sequences are LNHNV and YYDKDF (reference sequence). The V and J ends lost 6 bases and 3 bases, in that order; junction bases with no gene match: 9. The DNA for the CDR3 is TGTGCCACCAGACCTCCTTGGACTAGCGACTACGAGCAGTACTTC. It is translated as CATRPPWTSDYEQYF.

In its sample, this clone was seen a few times. The gene calls are TRBV7-2 and TRBJ2-2; TRBD2 aligns across 8 bases. Germline lookup yields CDR1 SGHTA and CDR2 FQGNSA. V gave up 0 bases and J gave up 5 bases; unmatched junction bases: 5. CDR3 size: 16 residues. The CDR3 sequence: CASSLAQAGVTGELFF. CDR3 sequence (DNA): TGTGCCAGCAGCTTAGCGCAAGCGGGAGTGACCGGGGAGCTGTTTTTT.

The CDR3 loop reads CASSLPGQGGYNEQFF. The CDR3 region has the DNA TGTGCCAGCAGTTTACCGGGACAGGGGGGATACAATGAGCAGTTCTTC. The J gene is TRBJ2-1, the V gene TRBV28; TRBD1 matches at 11 bases. Germline-derived CDR1 and CDR2 are MDHEN and SYDVKM. Trimming at V came to 2 bases and at J to 4 bases, leaving 4 bases not matched to a gene. The CDR3 covers 16 residues.

The chain uses TRBV6-2 or TRBV6-3 and TRBJ1-2; the match to TRBD1 covers 10 bases. Germline V gene lookup returns CDR1 MNHEY and CDR2 SVGEGT. The J segment lost 9 bases and the V segment lost 3 bases, leaving 7 bases of the junction unmatched. CDR3 size: 14 residues. For the CDR3, the DNA is TGTGCCAGCAGTTATGGGACAGGGGATATACGCTACACCTTC. Its translation is CASSYGTGDIRYTF.

This chain's CDR3 is CASSPFTSGRRTGELFF. The DNA of the CDR3 is TGTGCCAGCTCACCTTTTACGAGCGGGAGAAGGACCGGGGAGCTGTTTTTT. V usage is TRBV18 and J usage is TRBJ2-2; 8 bases fit TRBD2. CDR1 is KGHSH, CDR2 LQKENI, per germline. The CDR3 runs 17 residues. With V trimmed by 3 bases and J by 5 bases, 11 bases remained unmatched.

The chain combines TRBV2 with TRBJ1-5; TRBD1 might be the D (6 bases). V lost 7 bases and J lost 6, with 19 bases in between. The germline CDR1 and CDR2 sequences are SNHLY and FYNNEI. This CDR3 is 15 amino acids long. This CDR3 reads CASNEQGRVGQPQHF. In DNA form, the CDR3 reads TGTGCCAGCAACGAACAGGGCAGGGTCGGTCAGCCCCAGCATTTT.

This clone has only one observation. The rearrangement joins TRBV2 to TRBJ2-7; perhaps TRBD2 as D (5 bases). Between the trimmed V and J ends, which lost 4 bases and 0 bases, there was a span of 10 bases. CDR3 length: 14 amino acids. Germline V gives CDR1 SNHLY, CDR2 FYNNEI. DNA for the CDR3: TGTGCCAGCAGTGTGGAGGTTACCTCCTACGAGCAGTACTTC. It translates to CASSVEVTSYEQYF.

The V gene is TRBV10-3, the J gene TRBJ2-1, with D unresolved. Trimming removed 2 bases at V and 9 bases at J, with 11 bases between. This CDR3 contains 13 residues. Germline CDR1 reads ENHRY; CDR2 reads SYGVKD. CDR3 protein: CAISEPAPGEQFF. CDR3 nucleotides: TGTGCCATCAGTGAGCCGGCCCCGGGTGAGCAGTTCTTC.

CDR3 coding DNA: TGTGCCAGCAGTTACGGGGGGTCTTCTGGAAACACCATATATTTT. Protein product: CASSYGGSSGNTIYF. V and J are TRBV6-5 and TRBJ1-3; a possible D gene is TRBD1 (5 bases). Germline CDR1 and CDR2: MNHEY and SVGAGI. V was cut by 2 bases and J by 1 base, with 9 bases left in between. The CDR3 spans 15 residues.

The table lists this clone with a count of one. The chain couples TRBV12-3 or TRBV12-4 to TRBJ1-1, with no clear D. CDR3 length equals 12 residues. Trimming removed 8 bases at V and 5 bases at J, with 12 bases between. CDR3 sequence: CASGPGGTEAFF. DNA for the CDR3: TGTGCCAGCGGTCCGGGTGGGACTGAAGCTTTCTTT.

The V gene is TRBV27, the J gene TRBJ2-1; weak D call: TRBD1 (5 bases). The CDR3 sequence is 13 residues long. With 7 bases removed from V and 2 bases from J, the gap between germline ends came to 9 bases. CDR1 is MNHEY, CDR2 SMNVEV, per germline (reference sequence). CDR3 nucleotide sequence: TGTGCCAGCACCCAGGGTACCTACAATGAGCAGTTCTTC. It yields the protein CASTQGTYNEQFF.

This chain links TRBV10-1 with TRBJ2-2; 9 bases agree with TRBD2. V shed 3 bases, J shed 0 bases, and the junction held 11 bases outside the gene matches. The germline CDR1 and CDR2 sequences are WNHNN and SYGVQD (reference sequence). The CDR3 has 19 amino acids. The CDR3 bases are TGCGCCAGCAGTGAAGAGGGGGCTAGCGGGACCCCGAACACCGGGGAGCTGTTTTTT. Translation gives CASSEEGASGTPNTGELFF.

The rearrangement uses TRBV24-1 and TRBJ2-5; 15 bases align to TRBD2. V was pared by 4 bases and J by 4 bases, with 9 bases of the junction left unmatched. The CDR3 is 18 residues long. Per germline, CDR1 KGHDR and CDR2 SFDVKD. In nucleotides, the CDR3 is TGTGCCACCAGTGACCCCGGACTAGCGGGAGGGCTGGCAGAGACCCAGTACTTC. Its protein product is CATSDPGLAGGLAETQYF.

This chain connects TRBV5-6 to TRBJ2-2; D is uncertain. The germline gives CDR1 SGHDT, CDR2 YYEEEE. This CDR3 is 16 amino acids long. V lost 0 bases to trimming and J lost 3 bases, with 12 bases between them. CDR3 sequence: CASSLVEETYTGELFF. The CDR3 bases are TGTGCCAGCAGCTTGGTAGAGGAGACTTACACCGGGGAGCTGTTTTTT.

V usage is TRBV28 and J usage is TRBJ1-5, with TRBD1 matching over 8 bases. This CDR3 comprises 12 residues. CDR1 and CDR2 (germline): MDHEN, SYDVKM. V dropped 8 bases and J dropped 9; count of bases not matched to a gene: 6. CDR3 protein: CASGRDRLPQHF. In DNA, the CDR3 is TGTGCCAGCGGGCGGGACAGGCTGCCCCAGCATTTT. The full variable domain, in which reference TRBV28 and TRBJ1-5 provide the parts outside the CDR3, is DVKVTQSSRYLVKRTGEKVFLECVQDMDHENMFWYRQDPGLGLRLIYFSYDVKMKEKGDIPEGYSVSREKKERFSLILESASTNQTSMYLCASGRDRLPQHFGDGTRLSIL.

V usage is TRBV4-1 and J usage is TRBJ2-3; 9 bases align to TRBD1. The CDR3 contains 16 residues. The germline V gene encodes CDR1 MGHRA and CDR2 YSYEKL. V lost 5 bases, J lost 4 bases, and 10 bases stayed unmatched. In nucleotides, the CDR3 is TGCGCCAGCAGCAGGGAAGGGGGACAGGGATCAGATACGCAGTATTTT. Amino acids: CASSREGGQGSDTQYF.

In this sample, this clone turned up a few times. The J gene is TRBJ1-2, the V gene TRBV28; no reliable D call. CDR1 and CDR2 (germline): MDHEN, SYDVKM. This CDR3 spans 13 amino acids. Deletions cut 3 bases from V and 8 bases from J, with 13 bases between. This CDR3 reads CASSFIGVRGYTF. The CDR3 DNA sequence: TGTGCCAGCAGTTTTATCGGGGTCCGGGGCTACACCTTC.

The V call is TRBV28, the J call TRBJ2-1; the D gene is possibly TRBD2 (6 bases). CDR1 and CDR2 (germline): MDHEN, SYDVKM. With 2 bases removed from V and 9 bases from J, the gap between germline ends came to 20 bases. CDR3 length: 16 amino acids. CDR3 nucleotides: TGTGCCAGCAGTTTACCCGGGAGCTCGGGTTGGGGTGAGCAGTTCTTC. Amino acids: CASSLPGSSGWGEQFF.

The rearrangement uses TRBV14 and TRBJ1-6; TRBD1 aligns across 7 bases. The CDR3 spans 15 residues. The junction had 7 bases not matched to a gene; V was cut back by 2 bases and J by 9 bases. From germline, CDR1 is SGHDN and CDR2 FVKESK. The CDR3 region has the DNA TGTGCCAGCAGCCAATTACGACAGGGTGCTTCACCCCTCCACTTT. Translation: CASSQLRQGASPLHF.

The chain couples TRBV30 to TRBJ2-1, with TRBD1 identical over 7 bases. This CDR3 spans 13 amino acids. Germline loops: CDR1 GTSNPN, CDR2 SVGIG (reference sequence). V shed 7 bases, J shed 2 bases, and the junction held 5 bases outside the gene matches. The CDR3 DNA reads TGTGCCTCGACAGGGACGACCTACAATGAGCAGTTCTTC. This encodes CASTGTTYNEQFF.

This clone was seen just once. V gene TRBV20-1 combines with J gene TRBJ2-7; TRBD2 might be the D (6 bases). The CDR3 loop spans 20 amino acids. Per germline, CDR1 DFQATT and CDR2 SNEGSKA (reference sequence). Trimming removed 3 bases from V and 0 bases from J, with 30 bases in between. The CDR3 is CSASGVRGGAVSHSSYEQYF. DNA for the CDR3: TGCAGTGCTAGTGGGGTTAGGGGCGGGGCAGTATCCCACAGCTCCTACGAGCAGTACTTC.

This clone was observed a few times. DNA of the CDR3: TGTGCCAGCAGCCCCCGGGTCACCTACAATGAGCAGTTCTTC. It codes for CASSPRVTYNEQFF. This chain connects TRBV7-2 to TRBJ2-1; D is ambiguous. This CDR3 has 14 amino acids. Trimming took off 5 bases at V and 2 bases at J, with 10 bases between the two ends. Germline-derived CDR1 and CDR2 are SGHTA and FQGNSA.

V is TRBV7-2 and J is TRBJ1-6; the match to TRBD1 covers 8 bases. V dropped 5 bases and J dropped 10; count of bases not matched to a gene: 7. Germline V gives CDR1 SGHTA, CDR2 FQGNSA. The CDR3 has 14 residues. The CDR3 spells CASSRSGGRSPLHF. The DNA for the CDR3 is TGTGCCAGCAGCCGCTCAGGGGGCCGGTCACCCCTCCACTTT.